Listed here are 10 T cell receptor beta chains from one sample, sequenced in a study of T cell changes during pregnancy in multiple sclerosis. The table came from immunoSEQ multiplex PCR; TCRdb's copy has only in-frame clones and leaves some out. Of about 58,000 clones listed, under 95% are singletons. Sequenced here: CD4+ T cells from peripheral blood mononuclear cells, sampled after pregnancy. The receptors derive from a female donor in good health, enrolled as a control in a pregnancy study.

CDR3 sequence (DNA): TGTGCCAGCTCACCAAATACAGGGAACACTGAAGCTTTCTTT. Protein: CASSPNTGNTEAFF. The V call is TRBV18, the J call TRBJ1-1, with a weak D call TRBD1 (5 bases). This CDR3 is 14 amino acids long. Trimming removed 2 bases from V and 1 base from J, with 8 bases in between. Germline lookup yields CDR1 KGHSH and CDR2 LQKENI.

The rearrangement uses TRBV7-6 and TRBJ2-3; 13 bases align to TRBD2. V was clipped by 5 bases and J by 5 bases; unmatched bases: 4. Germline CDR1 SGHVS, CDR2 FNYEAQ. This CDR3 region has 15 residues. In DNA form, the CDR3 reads TGTGCCAGCAGCGGGACTAGCGGGGACCAAGATACGCAGTATTTT. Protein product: CASSGTSGDQDTQYF.

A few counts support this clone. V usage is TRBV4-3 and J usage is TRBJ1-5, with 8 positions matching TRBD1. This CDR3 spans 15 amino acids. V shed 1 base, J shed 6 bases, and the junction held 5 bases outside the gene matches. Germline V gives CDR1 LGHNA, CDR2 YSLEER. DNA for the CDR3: TGCGCCAGCAGCCAAGCCCCAGGGGGCCGTCAGCCCCAGCATTTT. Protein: CASSQAPGGRQPQHF.

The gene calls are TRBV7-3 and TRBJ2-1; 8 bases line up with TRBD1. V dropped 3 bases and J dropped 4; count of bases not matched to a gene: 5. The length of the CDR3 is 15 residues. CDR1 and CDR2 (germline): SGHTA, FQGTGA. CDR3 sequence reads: CASSLGQALYNEQFF. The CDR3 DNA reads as TGTGCCAGCAGCTTGGGACAGGCCCTGTACAATGAGCAGTTCTTC.

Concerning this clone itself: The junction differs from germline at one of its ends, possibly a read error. The CDR3: CAGSISGPTYEQYF. CDR3 DNA sequence: TGTGCCGGTAGTATAAGCGGCCCTACCTACGAGCAGTACTTC. V and J are TRBV19 and TRBJ2-7; a possible D gene is TRBD2 (5 bases). This CDR3 region has 14 residues. The V gene's germline CDR1 is LNHDA and CDR2 SQIVND (reference sequence).

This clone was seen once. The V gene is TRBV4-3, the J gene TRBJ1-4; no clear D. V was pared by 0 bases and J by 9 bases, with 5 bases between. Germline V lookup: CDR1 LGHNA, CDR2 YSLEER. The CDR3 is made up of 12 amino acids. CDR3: CASSQDSQKLFF. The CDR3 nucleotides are TGCGCCAGCAGCCAAGATTCTCAAAAACTGTTTTTT.

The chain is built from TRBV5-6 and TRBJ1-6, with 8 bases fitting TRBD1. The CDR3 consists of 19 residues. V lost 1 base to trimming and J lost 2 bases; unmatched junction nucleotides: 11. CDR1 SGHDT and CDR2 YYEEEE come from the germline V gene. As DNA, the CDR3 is TGTGCCAGCAGCTTGTATGACAGGGGAGTCGTTACCTATAATTCACCCCTCCACTTT. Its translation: CASSLYDRGVVTYNSPLHF.

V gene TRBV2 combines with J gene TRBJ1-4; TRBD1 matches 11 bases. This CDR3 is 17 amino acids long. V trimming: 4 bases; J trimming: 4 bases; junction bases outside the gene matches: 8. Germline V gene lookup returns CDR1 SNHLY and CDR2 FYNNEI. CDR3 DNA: TGTGCCAGCAGTGTCGGACAGGGGGCTTGGGATAATGAAAAACTGTTTTTT. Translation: CASSVGQGAWDNEKLFF.

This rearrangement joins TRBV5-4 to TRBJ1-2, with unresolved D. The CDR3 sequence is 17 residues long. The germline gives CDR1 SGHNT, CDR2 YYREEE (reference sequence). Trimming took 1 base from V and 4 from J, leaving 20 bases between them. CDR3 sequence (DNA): TGTGCCAGCAGCTTGATCTGGACTCGCCTATCCGGCTATGGCTACACCTTC. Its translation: CASSLIWTRLSGYGYTF.

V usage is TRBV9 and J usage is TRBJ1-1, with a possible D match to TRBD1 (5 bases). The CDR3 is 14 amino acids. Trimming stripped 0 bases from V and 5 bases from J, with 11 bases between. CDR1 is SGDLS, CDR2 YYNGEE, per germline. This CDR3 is CASSVDPGRTEAFF. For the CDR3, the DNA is TGTGCCAGCAGCGTAGATCCAGGGCGGACTGAAGCTTTCTTT.